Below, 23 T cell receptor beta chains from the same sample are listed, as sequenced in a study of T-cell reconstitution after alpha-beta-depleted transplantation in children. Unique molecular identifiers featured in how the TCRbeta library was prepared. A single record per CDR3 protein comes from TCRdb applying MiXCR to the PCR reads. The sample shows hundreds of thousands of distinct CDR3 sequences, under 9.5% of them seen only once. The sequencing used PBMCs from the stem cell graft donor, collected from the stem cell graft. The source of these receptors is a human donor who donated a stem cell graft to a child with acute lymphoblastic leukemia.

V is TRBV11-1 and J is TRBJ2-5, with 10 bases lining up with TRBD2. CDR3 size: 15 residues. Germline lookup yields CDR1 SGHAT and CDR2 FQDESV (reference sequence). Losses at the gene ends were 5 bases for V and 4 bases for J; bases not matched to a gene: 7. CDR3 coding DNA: TGTGCCAGCAGCGCCCCGGGACTAGCGATAGAGACCCAGTACTTC. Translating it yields CASSAPGLAIETQYF.

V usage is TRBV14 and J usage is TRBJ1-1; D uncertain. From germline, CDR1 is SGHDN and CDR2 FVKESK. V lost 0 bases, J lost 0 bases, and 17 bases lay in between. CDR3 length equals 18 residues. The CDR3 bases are TGTGCCAGCAGCCAAGAACGAAGTCTGACGATTATGAACACTGAAGCTTTCTTT. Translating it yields CASSQERSLTIMNTEAFF.

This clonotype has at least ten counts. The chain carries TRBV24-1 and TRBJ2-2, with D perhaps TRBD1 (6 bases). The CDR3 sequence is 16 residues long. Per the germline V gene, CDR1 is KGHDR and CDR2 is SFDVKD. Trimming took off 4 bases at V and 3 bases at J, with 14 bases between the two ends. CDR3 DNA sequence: TGTGCCACCAGTGACCCGCGGACAGAATACACCGGGGAGCTGTTTTTT. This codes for CATSDPRTEYTGELFF.

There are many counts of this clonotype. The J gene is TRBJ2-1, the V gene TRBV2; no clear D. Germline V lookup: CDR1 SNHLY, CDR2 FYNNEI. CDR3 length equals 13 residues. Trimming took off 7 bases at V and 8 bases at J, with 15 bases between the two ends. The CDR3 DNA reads TGTGCCAGCATCCCTGGGTTGGCCCATGAGCAGTTCTTC. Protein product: CASIPGLAHEQFF.

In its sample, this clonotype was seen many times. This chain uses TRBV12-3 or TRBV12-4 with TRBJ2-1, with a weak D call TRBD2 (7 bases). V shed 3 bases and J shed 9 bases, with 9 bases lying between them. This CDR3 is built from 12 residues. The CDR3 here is CASSFGGAEQFF. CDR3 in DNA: TGTGCCAGCAGTTTTGGGGGGGCTGAGCAGTTCTTC.

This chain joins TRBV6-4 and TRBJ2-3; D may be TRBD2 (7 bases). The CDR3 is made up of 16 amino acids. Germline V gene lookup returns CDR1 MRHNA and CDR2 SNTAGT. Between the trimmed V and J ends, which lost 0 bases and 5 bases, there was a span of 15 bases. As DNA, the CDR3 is TGTGCCAGCAGTGACTCGCGCGGGGGCCCAGGAGATACGCAGTATTTT. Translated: CASSDSRGGPGDTQYF.

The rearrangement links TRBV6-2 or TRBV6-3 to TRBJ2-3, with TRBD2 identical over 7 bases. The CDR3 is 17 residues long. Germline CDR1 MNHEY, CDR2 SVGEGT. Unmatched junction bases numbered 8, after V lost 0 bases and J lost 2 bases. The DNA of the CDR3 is TGTGCCAGCAGTTACTCGCACGGGGGGTACCCCACAGATACGCAGTATTTT. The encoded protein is CASSYSHGGYPTDTQYF.

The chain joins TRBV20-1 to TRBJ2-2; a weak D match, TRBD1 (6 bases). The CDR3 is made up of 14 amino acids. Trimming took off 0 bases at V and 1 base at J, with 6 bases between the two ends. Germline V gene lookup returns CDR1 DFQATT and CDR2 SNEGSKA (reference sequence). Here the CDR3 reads CSARETGNTGELFF. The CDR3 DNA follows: TGCAGTGCTAGAGAGACAGGGAACACCGGGGAGCTGTTTTTT.

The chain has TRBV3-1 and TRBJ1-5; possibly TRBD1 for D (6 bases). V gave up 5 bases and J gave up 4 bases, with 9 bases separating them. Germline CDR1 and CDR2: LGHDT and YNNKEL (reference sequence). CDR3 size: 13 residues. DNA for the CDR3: TGTGCCAGCAGCGGACAGAAAAATCAGCCCCAGCATTTT. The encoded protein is CASSGQKNQPQHF.

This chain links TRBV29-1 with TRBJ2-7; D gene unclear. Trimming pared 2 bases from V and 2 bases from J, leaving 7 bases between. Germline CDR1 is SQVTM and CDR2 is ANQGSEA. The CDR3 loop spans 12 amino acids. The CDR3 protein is CSVETHPYEQYF. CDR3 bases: TGCAGCGTTGAAACACACCCCTACGAGCAGTACTTC.

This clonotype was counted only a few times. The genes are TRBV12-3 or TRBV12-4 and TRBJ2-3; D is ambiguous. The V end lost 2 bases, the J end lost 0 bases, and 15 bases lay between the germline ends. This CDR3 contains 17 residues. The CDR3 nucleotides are TGTGCCAGCAGTTTATTGGGCAGGCAGACTAGCACAGATACGCAGTATTTT. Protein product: CASSLLGRQTSTDTQYF.

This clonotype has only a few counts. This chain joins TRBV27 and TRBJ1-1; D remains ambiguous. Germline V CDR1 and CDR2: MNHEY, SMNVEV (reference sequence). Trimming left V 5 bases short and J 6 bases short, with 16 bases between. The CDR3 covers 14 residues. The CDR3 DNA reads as TGTGCCAGCAGTCCGAGAGGGAAGAGCGCTGAAGCTTTCTTT. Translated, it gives CASSPRGKSAEAFF.

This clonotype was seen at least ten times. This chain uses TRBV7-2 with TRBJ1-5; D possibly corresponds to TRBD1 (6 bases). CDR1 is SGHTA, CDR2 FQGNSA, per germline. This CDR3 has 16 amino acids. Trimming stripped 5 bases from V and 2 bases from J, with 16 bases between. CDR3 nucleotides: TGTGCCAGCAGCCCGGGGGCTGGCAGGGGCAATCAGCCCCAGCATTTT. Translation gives CASSPGAGRGNQPQHF.

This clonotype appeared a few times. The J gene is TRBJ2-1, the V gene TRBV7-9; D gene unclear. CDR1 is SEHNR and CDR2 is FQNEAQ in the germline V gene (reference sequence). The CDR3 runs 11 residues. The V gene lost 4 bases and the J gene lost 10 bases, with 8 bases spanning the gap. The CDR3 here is CASSSNLEQFF. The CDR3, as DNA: TGTGCCAGCAGCTCGAATCTCGAGCAGTTCTTC. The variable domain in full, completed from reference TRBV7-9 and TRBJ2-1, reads DTGVSQNPRHKITKRGQNVTFRCDPISEHNRLYWYRQTLGQGPEFLTYFQNEAQLEKSRLLSDRFSAERPKGSFSTLEIQRTEQGDSAMYLCASSSNLEQFFGPGTRLTVL.

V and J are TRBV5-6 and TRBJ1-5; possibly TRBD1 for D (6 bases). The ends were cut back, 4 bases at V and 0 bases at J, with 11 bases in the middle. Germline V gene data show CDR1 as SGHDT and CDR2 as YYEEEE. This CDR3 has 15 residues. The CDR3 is CASSPGVNSNQPQHF. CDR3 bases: TGTGCCAGCAGCCCAGGGGTTAATAGCAATCAGCCCCAGCATTTT.

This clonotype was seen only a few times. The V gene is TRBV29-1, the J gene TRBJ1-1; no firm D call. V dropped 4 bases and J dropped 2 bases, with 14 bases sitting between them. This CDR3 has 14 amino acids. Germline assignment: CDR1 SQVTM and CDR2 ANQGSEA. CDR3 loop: CSVAPGRLNTEAFF. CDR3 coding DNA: TGCAGCGTTGCCCCCGGCCGGTTAAACACTGAAGCTTTCTTT.

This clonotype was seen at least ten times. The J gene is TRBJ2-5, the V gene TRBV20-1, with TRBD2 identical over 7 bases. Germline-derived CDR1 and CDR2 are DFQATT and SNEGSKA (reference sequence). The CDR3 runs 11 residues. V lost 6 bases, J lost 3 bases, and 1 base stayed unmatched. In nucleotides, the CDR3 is TGCAGTGCGGCGGGAGAAGAGACCCAGTACTTC. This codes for CSAAGEETQYF.

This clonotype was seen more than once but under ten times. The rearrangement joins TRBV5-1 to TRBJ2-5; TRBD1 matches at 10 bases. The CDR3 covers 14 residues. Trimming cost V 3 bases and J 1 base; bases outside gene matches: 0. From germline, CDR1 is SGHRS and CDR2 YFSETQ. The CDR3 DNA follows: TGCGCCAGCAGCTGGACAGGGGGCCAAGAGACCCAGTACTTC. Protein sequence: CASSWTGGQETQYF.

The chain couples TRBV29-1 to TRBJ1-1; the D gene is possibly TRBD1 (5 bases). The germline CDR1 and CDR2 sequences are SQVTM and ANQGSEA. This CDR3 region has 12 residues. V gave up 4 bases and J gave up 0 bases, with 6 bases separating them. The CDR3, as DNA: TGCAGCGTTGGGGGGATGAACACTGAAGCTTTCTTT. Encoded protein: CSVGGMNTEAFF. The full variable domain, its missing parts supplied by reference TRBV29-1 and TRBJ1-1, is SAVISQKPSRDICQRGTSLTIQCQVDSQVTMMFWYRQQPGQSLTLIATANQGSEATYESGFVIDKFPISRPNLTFSTLTVSNMSPEDSSIYLCSVGGMNTEAFFGQGTRLTVV.

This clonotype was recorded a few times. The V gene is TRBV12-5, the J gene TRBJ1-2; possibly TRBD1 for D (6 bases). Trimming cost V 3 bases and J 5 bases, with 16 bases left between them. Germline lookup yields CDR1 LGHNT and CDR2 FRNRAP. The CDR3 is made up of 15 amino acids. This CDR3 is CASGFISGTRYGYTF. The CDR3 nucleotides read TGTGCTAGTGGTTTCATCTCCGGGACAAGATATGGCTACACCTTC.

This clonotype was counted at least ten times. The CDR3 loop reads CASSNPQGGGYEQYF. CDR3 coding DNA: TGTGCCAGCAGTAACCCACAGGGAGGAGGCTACGAGCAGTACTTC. V and J are TRBV6-5 and TRBJ2-7; D assignment may be TRBD1 or TRBD2 (6 bases each). Trimming removed 5 bases from V and 3 bases from J, with 17 bases in between. This CDR3 comprises 15 residues. Germline values: CDR1 MNHEY, CDR2 SVGAGI.

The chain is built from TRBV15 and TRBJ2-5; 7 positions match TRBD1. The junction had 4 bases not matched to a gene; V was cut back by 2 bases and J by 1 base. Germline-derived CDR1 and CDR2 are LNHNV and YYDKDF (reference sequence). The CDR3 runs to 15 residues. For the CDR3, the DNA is TGTGCCACCAGCAGATCGGGACAGAGCCAAGAGACCCAGTACTTC. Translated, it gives CATSRSGQSQETQYF.

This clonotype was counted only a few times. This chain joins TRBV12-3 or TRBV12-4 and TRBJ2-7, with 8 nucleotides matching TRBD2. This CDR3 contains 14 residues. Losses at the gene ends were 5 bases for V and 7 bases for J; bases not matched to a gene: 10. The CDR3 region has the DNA TGTGCCAGCAGTGCTGGGATGTCGGGGGGGGAGCAGTACTTC. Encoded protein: CASSAGMSGGEQYF.